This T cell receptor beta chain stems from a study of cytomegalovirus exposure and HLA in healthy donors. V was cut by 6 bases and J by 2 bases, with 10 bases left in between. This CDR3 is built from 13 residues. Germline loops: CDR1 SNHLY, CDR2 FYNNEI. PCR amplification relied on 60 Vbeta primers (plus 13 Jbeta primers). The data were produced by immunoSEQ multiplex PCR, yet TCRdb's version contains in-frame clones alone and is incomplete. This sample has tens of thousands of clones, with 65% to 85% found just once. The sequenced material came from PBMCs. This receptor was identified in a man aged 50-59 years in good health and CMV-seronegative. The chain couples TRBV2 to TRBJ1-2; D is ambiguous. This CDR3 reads CASRSVLNYGYTF. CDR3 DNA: TGTGCCAGCAGGAGTGTTTTGAACTATGGCTACACCTTC.